Below, 4 T cell receptor beta chains from the same sample are listed, as sequenced in a study of blood T cell repertoires in COVID-19. The method was immunoSEQ multiplex PCR; TCRdb's version includes in-frame clones alone and lacks a portion of them. The sample holds more than 250,000 clones, around 83% seen once. Sequencing was carried out using peripheral blood. The receptors stem from a man aged 18-30 years with active or convalescent COVID-19.

The V gene is TRBV5-4, the J gene TRBJ1-3, with TRBD1 matching 7 bases. The germline CDR1 and CDR2 sequences are SGHNT and YYREEE (reference sequence). This CDR3 is 16 amino acids long. The junction had 3 bases not matched to a gene; V was cut back by 0 bases and J by 0 bases. CDR3: CASSLGQGTSGNTIYF. The CDR3 DNA follows: TGTGCCAGCAGCTTGGGACAGGGAACCTCTGGAAACACCATATATTTT.

This chain joins TRBV29-1 and TRBJ2-5; 9 bases map to TRBD2. This CDR3 is built from 18 residues. V was pared by 0 bases and J by 0 bases, with 11 bases of the junction left unmatched. The germline V gene encodes CDR1 SQVTM and CDR2 ANQGSEA. The DNA of the CDR3 is TGCAGCGTTGAAGATCCGAATAGCGGGGGATTGTACCAAGAGACCCAGTACTTC. This codes for CSVEDPNSGGLYQETQYF.

Here the CDR3 reads CASSGTGVYEQYF. The DNA for the CDR3 is TGCGCCAGTTCCGGGACAGGGGTCTACGAGCAGTACTTC. This chain uses TRBV5-1 with TRBJ2-7; TRBD1 agrees at 10 bases. V lost 8 bases, J lost 3 bases, and 5 bases stayed unmatched. This CDR3 has 13 residues. Germline lookup yields CDR1 SGHRS and CDR2 YFSETQ.

The chain employs TRBV4-3 and TRBJ2-7, with TRBD2 identical over 7 bases. This CDR3 spans 15 amino acids. V lost 0 bases, J lost 3 bases, and 5 bases stayed unmatched. Looked up from germline, CDR1 is LGHNA and CDR2 is YSLEER. The DNA of the CDR3 is TGCGCCAGCAGCCAAGAGTGGGAGGGCCTCTACGAGCAGTACTTC. This gives the protein CASSQEWEGLYEQYF.